Following are 20 T cell receptor beta chains from one sample sequenced in a study of metastatic and nonmetastatic thyroid tumors. Ahead of thyroid surgery, no patient had received treatment of any kind. MiXCR reprocessed the PCR reads for TCRdb. The repertoire holds tens of thousands of clones, with roughly 18% as singletons. What was sequenced was blood. These TCRs come from a female donor with papillary thyroid cancer or a benign thyroid nodule (not recorded which). Some clones in this sample may be carry-over from other donors' samples.

The gene calls are TRBV7-2 and TRBJ1-1, with TRBD1 identical over 8 bases. The junction had 4 bases not matched to a gene; V was cut back by 3 bases and J by 1 base. The CDR3 has 15 residues. Germline V gene sequence: CDR1 SGHTA, CDR2 FQGNSA. CDR3 nucleotide sequence: TGTGCCAGCAGCTTGCAGGGGGCGGGGAACACTGAAGCTTTCTTT. Amino acids: CASSLQGAGNTEAFF.

Many counts were recorded for this clone. The V and J genes are TRBV20-1 and TRBJ2-1; D assignment may be TRBD1 or TRBD2 (6 bases each). This CDR3 contains 15 residues. V lost 4 bases to trimming and J lost 6 bases, with 19 bases between them. Germline V gene sequence: CDR1 DFQATT, CDR2 SNEGSKA (reference sequence). The CDR3 DNA is TGCAGTGCTAAGGGGGTTGACCTAGCGCCCAATGAGCAGTTCTTC. It codes for CSAKGVDLAPNEQFF.

J is TRBJ2-7 and V is TRBV5-1, with D unresolved. Germline V CDR1 and CDR2: SGHRS, YFSETQ. Trimming removed 4 bases at V and 3 bases at J, with 17 bases between. CDR3 length: 15 residues. The CDR3 here is CASSQFPTVNYEQYF. The CDR3 DNA reads TGCGCCAGCAGCCAGTTCCCCACGGTCAACTACGAGCAGTACTTC.

This clone came up many times. The DNA for the CDR3 is TGCGCCAGCAGCTTGTTTCAGGGGTATGGCTACACCTTC. Its protein product is CASSLFQGYGYTF. The chain employs TRBV5-1 and TRBJ1-2; possible D gene TRBD1, 6 bases. Germline CDR1 and CDR2: SGHRS and YFSETQ. The ends were cut back, 1 base at V and 5 bases at J, with 9 bases in the middle. This CDR3 is built from 13 residues.

The sample holds a few counts of this clone. This may stem from a read error, because a much larger clone lies one nucleotide away. Other DNA sequences in this sample translate to the same CDR3. The chain uses TRBV20-1 and TRBJ2-7; the D gene is possibly TRBD1 (5 bases). The CDR3 totals 11 residues. Germline V gene sequence: CDR1 DFQATT, CDR2 SNEGSKA (reference sequence). For the CDR3, the DNA is TGCAGTGTCAGGGATCCGGTCGAGCAATACTTC. Encoded protein: CSVRDPVEQYF.

In its sample, this clone was seen a few times. The chain couples TRBV2 to TRBJ2-7; D remains unclear. CDR1 is SNHLY, CDR2 FYNNEI, per germline. The CDR3 runs to 15 residues. The V gene lost 2 bases and the J gene lost 3 bases, with 14 bases spanning the gap. The CDR3 bases are TGTGCCAGCAGTGAAAACAGCCCCATGGGCTACGAGCAGTACTTC. It translates to CASSENSPMGYEQYF.

The chain recombines TRBV5-1 with TRBJ1-2, with TRBD1 as a possible D gene (5 bases). Germline V gives CDR1 SGHRS, CDR2 YFSETQ. This CDR3 is built from 15 residues. Trimming cost V 3 bases and J 5 bases, with 17 bases left between them. The CDR3 protein is CASSSGVVTDYGYTF. As DNA, the CDR3 is TGCGCCAGCAGCTCGGGAGTCGTGACAGATTATGGCTACACCTTC.

The sample holds a few counts of this clone. The chain employs TRBV28 and TRBJ2-3; no definite D call. V was cut by 5 bases and J by 0 bases, with 9 bases left in between. Looked up from germline, CDR1 is MDHEN and CDR2 is SYDVKM. The CDR3 runs to 14 residues. The CDR3 region is CASSPGDSTDTQYF. CDR3 coding DNA: TGTGCCAGCAGTCCTGGGGATAGCACAGATACGCAGTATTTT.

The J gene is TRBJ1-5, the V gene TRBV6-2 or TRBV6-3; TRBD1 might be the D (6 bases). V dropped 6 bases and J dropped 7 bases, with 19 bases sitting between them. Per the germline V gene, CDR1 is MNHEY and CDR2 is SVGEGT. The CDR3 is 15 residues long. The CDR3 protein is CASRFSGAINQPQHF. In DNA, the CDR3 is TGTGCCAGCAGATTCTCGGGGGCGATCAACCAGCCCCAGCATTTT.

This clone was detected many times. A read error may account for a junction end that differs from germline. The rearrangement joins TRBV7-8 to TRBJ2-7; a possible D gene is TRBD2 (6 bases). The germline CDR1 and CDR2 sequences are SGHVS and FQNEAQ. The CDR3 contains 12 residues. In nucleotides, the CDR3 is TGTGCCAGCAGCTTAGCGCTGGGGAGGAGGCACTTC. This encodes CASSLALGRRHF.

The CDR3 DNA follows: TGCAGTGCTAGAACAGTCCTAAGGCAGTACGTC. It yields the protein CSARTVLRQYV. The genes are TRBV20-1 and TRBJ2-7; D remains ambiguous. V was clipped by 2 bases and J by 9 bases, with 11 bases between them. The CDR3 contains 11 residues. Germline-derived CDR1 and CDR2 are DFQATT and SNEGSKA (reference sequence).

This clone was seen many times. The V and J genes are TRBV3-1 and TRBJ2-2; D call uncertain. Germline CDR1 is LGHDT and CDR2 is YNNKEL (reference sequence). Trimming cost V 4 bases and J 4 bases, with 13 bases left between them. This CDR3 contains 15 residues. The DNA of the CDR3 is TGTGCCAGCAGCCGAGAGGTGGATTCCACCGGGGAGCTGTTTTTT. Its translation: CASSREVDSTGELFF. Using reference TRBV3-1 and TRBJ2-2 for the parts outside the CDR3, the full variable domain is DTAVSQTPKYLVTQMGNDKSIKCEQNLGHDTMYWYKQDSKKFLKIMFSYNNKELIINETVPNRFSPKSPDKAHLNLHINSLELGDSAVYFCASSREVDSTGELFFGEGSRLTVL.

Within the sample, this clone is medium-sized. The genes are TRBV28 and TRBJ2-7; 14 bases map to TRBD2. V gave up 6 bases and J gave up 0 bases; unmatched junction bases: 10. Germline assignment: CDR1 MDHEN and CDR2 SYDVKM. The CDR3 totals 18 residues. The CDR3 here is CASSLVGLAGVFSYEQYF. DNA for the CDR3: TGTGCCAGCAGCTTAGTGGGACTAGCGGGAGTCTTCTCCTACGAGCAGTACTTC.

This clone has more than one count but fewer than ten. The rearrangement joins TRBV29-1 to TRBJ1-2; TRBD1 might be the D (5 bases). Germline V gene data show CDR1 as SQVTM and CDR2 as ANQGSEA. Trimming removed 0 bases at V and 8 bases at J, with 16 bases between. This CDR3 region has 14 residues. In DNA, the CDR3 is TGCAGCGTTGAAGATCTTCGTGGGACCCGAGGCTACACCTTC. It specifies CSVEDLRGTRGYTF.

Ten or more counts support this clone. This chain joins TRBV7-9 and TRBJ2-1; D remains ambiguous. The CDR3 is 14 amino acids. CDR1 and CDR2 from the germline V gene are SEHNR and FQNEAQ (reference sequence). V was clipped by 7 bases and J by 9 bases, with 19 bases between them. The DNA of the CDR3 is TGTGCCAGCACCACCAGGTTGAAAGTCGGTGAGCAGTTCTTC. It encodes CASTTRLKVGEQFF.

This clone was seen ten or more times. V is TRBV6-5 and J is TRBJ2-7; TRBD2 matches at 12 bases. CDR1 and CDR2 (germline): MNHEY, SVGAGI. J gave up 9 bases and V 2 bases, and 8 bases lay outside the gene matches. This CDR3 has 15 amino acids. CDR3 nucleotide sequence: TGTGCCAGCAGTTACCGGACTAGCGGGACCGCAGGGCAGTACTTC. It translates to CASSYRTSGTAGQYF.

This clone was seen ten or more times. The J gene is TRBJ1-1, the V gene TRBV12-3 or TRBV12-4, with D unresolved. The CDR3 covers 13 residues. Trimming left V 3 bases short and J 2 bases short, with 7 bases between. The CDR3 nucleotides read TGTGCCAGCAGTTTCGTGTCTAACACTGAAGCTTTCTTT. This translates into CASSFVSNTEAFF.

The sample holds many counts of this clone. The chain is built from TRBV5-1 and TRBJ1-2; 8 positions match TRBD1. Germline V CDR1 and CDR2: SGHRS, YFSETQ. With V trimmed by 4 bases and J by 2 bases, 13 bases remained unmatched. The CDR3 spans 17 residues. Written as DNA, the CDR3 is TGCGCCAGCAGCCTTTTCGGGCAGGGGGCCCGCAACTATGGCTACACCTTC. This encodes CASSLFGQGARNYGYTF.

This clone was seen repeatedly, ten times or more. The sample contains more than one DNA sequence encoding this CDR3. The rearrangement uses TRBV28 and TRBJ1-1; D ambiguous. The germline CDR1 and CDR2 sequences are MDHEN and SYDVKM. The V end was cut by 2 bases, the J end by 3 bases, with 4 bases between. The CDR3 totals 12 residues. The DNA for the CDR3 is TGTGCCAGCAGTTTAGGCGACACTGAAGCTTTCTTT. Translated: CASSLGDTEAFF.

This clone was seen at least ten times. The chain recombines TRBV2 with TRBJ1-2, with unresolved D. The V end lost 3 bases, the J end lost 2 bases, and 13 bases lay between the germline ends. Germline V CDR1 and CDR2: SNHLY, FYNNEI. The CDR3 length is 15 residues. In nucleotides, the CDR3 is TGTGCCAGCAGTGATTGGGAGGTGGGGAACTATGGCTACACCTTC. As protein: CASSDWEVGNYGYTF.